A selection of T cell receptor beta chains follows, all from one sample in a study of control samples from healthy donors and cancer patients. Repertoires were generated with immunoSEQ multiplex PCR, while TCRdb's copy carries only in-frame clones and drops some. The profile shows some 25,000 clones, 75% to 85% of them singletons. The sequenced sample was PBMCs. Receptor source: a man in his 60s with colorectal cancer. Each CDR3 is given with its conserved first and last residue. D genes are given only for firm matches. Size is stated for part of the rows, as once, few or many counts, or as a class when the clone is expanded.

cdr3_nt: TGTGCCAGCGCGGGGGGTAACACAGATACGCAGTATTTT
cdr3_aa: CASAGGNTDTQYF
clone_size: once
d_call: TRBD2
cdr3_length: 13
j_call: TRBJ2-3
v_call: TRBV10-3

cdr3_nt: TGCGCCAGCAGCTTCTCGGGTAGCGGGGGCCAGGGAGAGACCCAGTACTTC
cdr3_aa: CASSFSGSGGQGETQYF
clone_size: .
d_call: TRBD2
cdr3_length: 17
j_call: TRBJ2-5
v_call: TRBV5-1

cdr3_nt: TGCAGCGTTAACAGGGGTGACTATGGCTACACCTTC
cdr3_aa: CSVNRGDYGYTF
clone_size: few
d_call: TRBD1
cdr3_length: 12
j_call: TRBJ1-2
v_call: TRBV29-1

cdr3_nt: TGCAGCGTTCAAGACGGTTTTAACTATGGCTACACCTTC
cdr3_aa: CSVQDGFNYGYTF
clone_size: .
d_call: .
cdr3_length: 13
j_call: TRBJ1-2
v_call: TRBV29-1

cdr3_nt: TGTGCCATAGGACAGGGGCTGAACACTGAAGCTTTCTTT
cdr3_aa: CAIGQGLNTEAFF
clone_size: .
d_call: TRBD1
cdr3_length: 13
j_call: TRBJ1-1
v_call: TRBV10-3

cdr3_nt: TGTGCCAGCAGCGCCACAGGGAGGGGTGATGGCTACACCTTC
cdr3_aa: CASSATGRGDGYTF
clone_size: .
d_call: .
cdr3_length: 14
j_call: TRBJ1-2
v_call: TRBV2

cdr3_nt: TGTGCCAGCAGTGCCGCTAATGAAAAACTGTTTTTT
cdr3_aa: CASSAANEKLFF
clone_size: .
d_call: .
cdr3_length: 12
j_call: TRBJ1-4
v_call: TRBV2

cdr3_nt: TGTGCCAGCAGCCCGACCGCGGGGGGGTTTATAGGGGAGCTGTTTTTT
cdr3_aa: CASSPTAGGFIGELFF
clone_size: .
d_call: TRBD2
cdr3_length: 16
j_call: TRBJ2-2
v_call: TRBV5-4

cdr3_nt: TGCGCCAGCAGCCAAGGGGTGCAGGGGTACTACTCTGGAAACACCATATATTTT
cdr3_aa: CASSQGVQGYYSGNTIYF
clone_size: .
d_call: .
cdr3_length: 18
j_call: TRBJ1-3
v_call: TRBV4-1

cdr3_nt: TGTGCCTGGAGAAAGAGGTGGGGACTTTCGAACACTGAAGCTTTCTTT
cdr3_aa: CAWRKRWGLSNTEAFF
clone_size: .
d_call: .
cdr3_length: 16
j_call: TRBJ1-1
v_call: TRBV30

cdr3_nt: TGTGCCTGGACCCCTGGGATTATGAACACTGAAGCTTTCTTT
cdr3_aa: CAWTPGIMNTEAFF
clone_size: .
d_call: .
cdr3_length: 14
j_call: TRBJ1-1
v_call: TRBV30

cdr3_nt: TGTGCCAGCAGCGACGGGACAGGGGAATCACCCCTCCACTTT
cdr3_aa: CASSDGTGESPLHF
clone_size: few
d_call: TRBD1
cdr3_length: 14
j_call: TRBJ1-6
v_call: TRBV27

cdr3_nt: TGCGCCAGCAGTCCCCGGGTAAGGGGGGAAGATGGCTACACCTTC
cdr3_aa: CASSPRVRGEDGYTF
clone_size: .
d_call: .
cdr3_length: 15
j_call: TRBJ1-2
v_call: TRBV10-2

cdr3_nt: TGTGCCAGCAGCTTGGTAGGGGCCCAGTGGGCGTACAATGAGCAGTTCTTC
cdr3_aa: CASSLVGAQWAYNEQFF
clone_size: once
d_call: .
cdr3_length: 17
j_call: TRBJ2-1
v_call: TRBV5-5

cdr3_nt: TGTGCCAGCAGCTTGATAGCGGGGGTGATACAAGAGACCCAGTACTTC
cdr3_aa: CASSLIAGVIQETQYF
clone_size: .
d_call: TRBD2
cdr3_length: 16
j_call: TRBJ2-5
v_call: TRBV7-9

cdr3_nt: TGCGCCAGCAGCCAAGATCGACAGGGGGTCGGCTATGGCTACACCTTC
cdr3_aa: CASSQDRQGVGYGYTF
clone_size: .
d_call: TRBD1
cdr3_length: 16
j_call: TRBJ1-2
v_call: TRBV4-3

cdr3_nt: TGTGCCAGTAGCCCTGACAGGATCTATGGCTACACCTTC
cdr3_aa: CASSPDRIYGYTF
clone_size: .
d_call: .
cdr3_length: 13
j_call: TRBJ1-2
v_call: TRBV19

cdr3_nt: TGTGCCAGCAAACAAGGGGCTTCTTACACCGGGGAGCTGTTTTTT
cdr3_aa: CASKQGASYTGELFF
clone_size: .
d_call: .
cdr3_length: 15
j_call: TRBJ2-2
v_call: TRBV2

cdr3_nt: TGCAGCGTGGGACGGGCGAACACTGAAGCTTTCTTT
cdr3_aa: CSVGRANTEAFF
clone_size: .
d_call: .
cdr3_length: 12
j_call: TRBJ1-1
v_call: TRBV29-1

cdr3_nt: TGTGCCAGTAGTTCCAGTCGATACAATGAGCAGTTCTTC
cdr3_aa: CASSSSRYNEQFF
clone_size: .
d_call: .
cdr3_length: 13
j_call: TRBJ2-1
v_call: TRBV19

cdr3_nt: TGCGCCAGCAGCCAGGACGGTAGCACAGATACGCAGTATTTT
cdr3_aa: CASSQDGSTDTQYF
clone_size: .
d_call: .
cdr3_length: 14
j_call: TRBJ2-3
v_call: TRBV5-1

cdr3_nt: TGCGCCAGCAGCCAAGATGGAGGCACAGATACGCAGTATTTT
cdr3_aa: CASSQDGGTDTQYF
clone_size: .
d_call: .
cdr3_length: 14
j_call: TRBJ2-3
v_call: TRBV4-3

cdr3_nt: TGTGCCATCAGTGAGTCGAGATCTGGAAACACCATATATTTT
cdr3_aa: CAISESRSGNTIYF
clone_size: .
d_call: .
cdr3_length: 14
j_call: TRBJ1-3
v_call: TRBV10-3

cdr3_nt: TGTGCCTGGAGTGAAAGCTCCTACGAGCAGTACTTC
cdr3_aa: CAWSESSYEQYF
clone_size: .
d_call: .
cdr3_length: 12
j_call: TRBJ2-7
v_call: TRBV30

cdr3_nt: TGTGCCAGCAGCTTGGCCGTACAGGGGGCATTCACCTTC
cdr3_aa: CASSLAVQGAFTF
clone_size: .
d_call: TRBD1
cdr3_length: 13
j_call: TRBJ1-2
v_call: TRBV5-4

cdr3_nt: TGTGCCAGCAGCCTAGGGACTAGCGGGGGTAATGAGCAGTTCTTC
cdr3_aa: CASSLGTSGGNEQFF
clone_size: .
d_call: TRBD2
cdr3_length: 15
j_call: TRBJ2-1
v_call: TRBV6-5

cdr3_nt: TGCGCCAGCAGCTTTACGGGGCAGGATAATTCACCCCTCCACTTT
cdr3_aa: CASSFTGQDNSPLHF
clone_size: once
d_call: .
cdr3_length: 15
j_call: TRBJ1-6
v_call: TRBV5-1

cdr3_nt: TGTGCCAGCAGCTTAGTGGTCGGGCAGGGGGCGGCCAAAAACATTCAGTACTTC
cdr3_aa: CASSLVVGQGAAKNIQYF
clone_size: .
d_call: TRBD1
cdr3_length: 18
j_call: TRBJ2-4
v_call: TRBV13

cdr3_nt: TGTGCCAGCTCACCACGAACAGCCGCTGGAAACACCATATATTTT
cdr3_aa: CASSPRTAAGNTIYF
clone_size: .
d_call: .
cdr3_length: 15
j_call: TRBJ1-3
v_call: TRBV18

cdr3_nt: TGCGCCAGCAGCTGGGACAGGCCCTACAATGAGCAGTTCTTC
cdr3_aa: CASSWDRPYNEQFF
clone_size: .
d_call: TRBD1
cdr3_length: 14
j_call: TRBJ2-1
v_call: TRBV5-1

cdr3_nt: TGTGCCAGTACGTTAGGATCCCAAGCTGGAGATACGCAGTATTTT
cdr3_aa: CASTLGSQAGDTQYF
clone_size: .
d_call: .
cdr3_length: 15
j_call: TRBJ2-3
v_call: TRBV19

cdr3_nt: TGTGCCATCAGTGAGTCGCACCTCCTCGGGGAGACCCAGTACTTC
cdr3_aa: CAISESHLLGETQYF
clone_size: .
d_call: .
cdr3_length: 15
j_call: TRBJ2-5
v_call: TRBV10-3

cdr3_nt: TGTGCCAGCAGCTTAAAGGGACAGCCGATTTATTCCGCCGGGGAGCTGTTTTTT
cdr3_aa: CASSLKGQPIYSAGELFF
clone_size: .
d_call: TRBD1
cdr3_length: 18
j_call: TRBJ2-2
v_call: TRBV5-4

cdr3_nt: TGTGCCTGGAGTGTACGACTTCACTATGGCTACACCTTC
cdr3_aa: CAWSVRLHYGYTF
clone_size: few
d_call: .
cdr3_length: 13
j_call: TRBJ1-2
v_call: TRBV30

cdr3_nt: TGTGCCAGCAGCGTCCTGCAGGGGGGAAGCTCTGGAAACACCATATATTTT
cdr3_aa: CASSVLQGGSSGNTIYF
clone_size: few
d_call: TRBD1
cdr3_length: 17
j_call: TRBJ1-3
v_call: TRBV9

cdr3_nt: TGTGCCAGCAGTGAGCAGGGAGGGGGTTCCTATGGCTACACCTTC
cdr3_aa: CASSEQGGGSYGYTF
clone_size: .
d_call: .
cdr3_length: 15
j_call: TRBJ1-2
v_call: TRBV2

cdr3_nt: TGTGCCAGCTCCGGACAGACGTGGAGCTACACCTTC
cdr3_aa: CASSGQTWSYTF
clone_size: .
d_call: .
cdr3_length: 12
j_call: TRBJ1-2
v_call: TRBV2

cdr3_nt: TGTGCCAGCAGCCGGGGAGAAAACTATGGCTACACCTTC
cdr3_aa: CASSRGENYGYTF
clone_size: .
d_call: .
cdr3_length: 13
j_call: TRBJ1-2
v_call: TRBV7-9

cdr3_nt: TGTGCCAGCAGCTTAGACTCAGGAGTGACGCAGTATTTT
cdr3_aa: CASSLDSGVTQYF
clone_size: .
d_call: .
cdr3_length: 13
j_call: TRBJ2-3
v_call: TRBV7-6

cdr3_nt: TGCGCCAGCAGCCAAGATCGGCAGGGGAACTATGGCTACACCTTC
cdr3_aa: CASSQDRQGNYGYTF
clone_size: .
d_call: .
cdr3_length: 15
j_call: TRBJ1-2
v_call: TRBV4-3

cdr3_nt: TGTGCCAGCTCACCAACCGGGGCCTCTGGAAACACCATATATTTT
cdr3_aa: CASSPTGASGNTIYF
clone_size: .
d_call: .
cdr3_length: 15
j_call: TRBJ1-3
v_call: TRBV18

cdr3_nt: TGTGCCAGCACCAATGACAGGGGCACAGATACGCAGTATTTT
cdr3_aa: CASTNDRGTDTQYF
clone_size: .
d_call: TRBD1
cdr3_length: 14
j_call: TRBJ2-3
v_call: TRBV2

cdr3_nt: TGTGCCAGCAGCTTTCATAAAACGTCGGGGGCAAACTATGGCTACACCTTC
cdr3_aa: CASSFHKTSGANYGYTF
clone_size: .
d_call: .
cdr3_length: 17
j_call: TRBJ1-2
v_call: TRBV7-8

cdr3_nt: TGTGCCAGCAGTTTAGCGGGGGGGACCTACAATGAGCAGTTCTTC
cdr3_aa: CASSLAGGTYNEQFF
clone_size: .
d_call: TRBD2
cdr3_length: 15
j_call: TRBJ2-1
v_call: TRBV6-5